Here is one TCR beta chain with its context. The entry originates in a study of OX40 agonist ivuxolimab in advanced cancers. Generated by immunoSEQ multiplex PCR, the TCRdb table keeps only in-frame clones and is missing some. The sample shows 70,000 to 75,000 clones, approximately 78% of them seen only once. Looked up from germline, CDR1 is MNHNS and CDR2 is SASEGT. This CDR3 spans 12 amino acids. V lost 5 bases and J lost 9, with 11 bases in between. The sequences come from CD4+ or CD8+ T cells sorted from blood, collected in a trial of the OX40 agonist ivuxolimab. The sequence was obtained from an adult with an advanced solid tumor such as melanoma, head and neck, liver or kidney cancer. The rearrangement joins TRBV6-1 to TRBJ2-1, with no clear D. CDR3: CASSLTSGEQFF. CDR3 bases: TGTGCCAGCAGTCTAACCTCGGGTGAGCAGTTCTTC.